This paragraph covers one T cell receptor (beta chain) sequence. Antigen unknown. These data are taken from a study of post-analysis software for immune sequencing data. Study results and caveats: Normalized Chao1 diversity in multiple sclerosis patients fell significantly below that of controls. Among five TRBV segments more frequent in patients than controls were TRBV5-6, TRBV5-1 and TRBV20-1.

The V end was cut by 0 bases, the J end by 4 bases, with 19 bases between. This CDR3 comprises 19 residues. The V gene's germline CDR1 is SEHNR and CDR2 FQNEAQ (reference sequence). Researchers reported that TCR beta cDNA libraries carried unique molecular identifiers. TCRdb re-called the PCR reads with MiXCR, one entry per CDR3 protein. The sample has hundreds of thousands of distinct CDR3 sequences; roughly 29% are singletons. What was sequenced was blood. This sequence originates from a girl aged 10-17 years with multiple sclerosis. The J gene is TRBJ2-6, the V gene TRBV7-9, with D perhaps TRBD2 (7 bases). CDR3: CASSLARGGLSSGANVLTF. In DNA, the CDR3 is TGTGCCAGCAGCTTAGCTAGGGGGGGCCTCTCCTCAGGGGCCAACGTCCTGACTTTC.